One and the same sample provided the 13 T cell receptor beta chains below, sequenced in a study of regulatory T cells in long-lasting Graves disease. The time point was: newly diagnosed GD, antithyroid drugs for less than 3 months. The TCR library was made from RNA extracted from PBMCs. Investigators prepared the TCR beta libraries by applying iRepertoire HTBI primers and Arm-PCR of CDR3 regions. TCRdb independently ran MiXCR on the multiplex PCR reads; one entry per CDR3 protein. The table has around 480,000 distinct CDR3 sequences, roughly 16% seen once. These data were likewise used in another study, on T cells in Graves' hyperthyroidism and ophthalmopathy.

The sample consisted of peripheral blood mononuclear cells (PBMCs), taken at new diagnosis, from a patient treated with antithyroid drugs. These receptors all come from a man in his forties with Graves disease.

The genes are TRBV24-1 and TRBJ2-1, with 9 positions matching TRBD1. After removal of 6 bases from V and 5 bases from J, the junction contained 7 bases not matched to a gene. The CDR3 spans 15 residues. Germline V CDR1 and CDR2: KGHDR, SFDVKD. Here the CDR3 DNA reads TGTGCCACCAGTCAGCCGGGACAGGGTGACAATGAGCAGTTCTTC. Amino acid sequence: CATSQPGQGDNEQFF.

Many counts were recorded for this clonotype. The genes are TRBV6-5 and TRBJ2-7; no reliable D call. CDR3 length equals 17 residues. Germline CDR1 reads MNHEY; CDR2 reads SVGAGI. The V end was cut by 2 bases, the J end by 1 base, with 18 bases between. CDR3 nucleotides: TGTGCCAGCAGTTACCACGAGACACCCGCTGTTTCCTACGAGCAGTACTTC. It codes for CASSYHETPAVSYEQYF.

Regarding this clonotype: It is likely a read error: a sequence one base away is far more abundant. V usage is TRBV11-3 and J usage is TRBJ2-1; D ambiguous. The CDR3 length is 13 residues. Germline V lookup: CDR1 SGHNT, CDR2 YENEEA. This chain's CDR3 is CAGSLSPYDEQFF. The CDR3 nucleotides are TGTGCCGGCAGCTTATCGCCCTACGATGAGCAGTTCTTC. Combining the CDR3 with reference TRBV11-3 and TRBJ2-1 gives the whole variable domain EAGVVQSPRYKIIEKKQPVAFWCNPISGHNTLYWYLQNLGQGPELLIRYENEEAVDDSQLPKDRFSAERLKGVDSTLKIQPAELGDSAVYLCAGSLSPYDEQFFGPGTRLTVL.

At least ten counts were recorded for this clonotype. This chain uses TRBV7-8 with TRBJ2-5; D unresolved. CDR3 length: 12 amino acids. Between the trimmed V and J ends, which lost 2 bases and 5 bases, there was a span of 6 bases. CDR1 is SGHVS and CDR2 is FQNEAQ in the germline V gene. In DNA, the CDR3 is TGTGCCAGCAGCTTACCCAGGGAGACCCAGTACTTC. Protein sequence: CASSLPRETQYF.

As for this clonotype: Possible read error: a much larger clone is one base away. The rearrangement joins TRBV7-4 to TRBJ2-1; 12 bases align to TRBD2. This CDR3 comprises 15 residues. The V gene's germline CDR1 is SGHVT and CDR2 SQSDAQ. The CDR3 region is CTSSVRLAGASEQFF. CDR3 in DNA: TGTACCAGCAGCGTCAGACTAGCGGGAGCCAGTGAGCAGTTCTTC.

A word on this clonotype: This may arise from a read error, as a much more abundant clone is one base away. V is TRBV2 and J is TRBJ2-1; 7 nucleotides agree with TRBD2. The J call is doubtful: the DNA matches TRBJ2-7 better. This CDR3 spans 15 amino acids. CDR1 and CDR2 from the germline V gene are SNHLY and FYNNEI. The DNA of the CDR3 is TGTGCCAGCTTTTTCGGGGGGAGCTCCTACAATGAGCAGTACTTC. This sequence encodes CASFFGGSSYNEQYF.

The rearrangement uses TRBV5-1 and TRBJ2-3; 9 bases agree with TRBD2. This CDR3 spans 14 amino acids. CDR1 is SGHRS and CDR2 is YFSETQ in the germline V gene. With V trimmed by 2 bases and J by 5 bases, 3 bases remained unmatched. The CDR3 reads CASSFSGRLDTQYF. In nucleotides, the CDR3 is TGCGCCAGCAGCTTTAGCGGGAGACTAGATACGCAGTATTTT.

In its sample, this clonotype was seen many times. This sequence joins TRBV30 and TRBJ2-7; D uncertain. Germline-derived CDR1 and CDR2 are GTSNPN and SVGIG (reference sequence). The CDR3 runs to 12 residues. Trimming cost V 4 bases and J 0 bases, with 7 bases left between them. The DNA of the CDR3 is TGTGCCTGGAATTCTAGCTCCTACGAGCAGTACTTC. This translates into CAWNSSSYEQYF.

This clonotype was seen more than once but under ten times. This sequence joins TRBV6-1 and TRBJ1-2, with D uncertain. With 9 bases removed from V and 8 bases from J, the gap between germline ends came to 10 bases. The CDR3 contains 10 residues. Germline lookup yields CDR1 MNHNS and CDR2 SASEGT. The CDR3 protein is CASSAIGYTF. The CDR3 nucleotides are TGTGCCAGTTCGGCAATAGGCTACACCTTC.

At least ten counts were recorded for this clonotype. The rearrangement uses TRBV14 and TRBJ2-1; 9 bases map to TRBD2. The CDR3 has 19 amino acids. J lost 2 bases, V lost 1 base, and 12 bases had no gene match. Germline CDR1 is SGHDN and CDR2 is FVKESK. The CDR3 nucleotides read TGTGCCAGCAGCCAAGTTTGGACGGTAGCGGGAGTACCCTACAATGAGCAGTTCTTC. It yields the protein CASSQVWTVAGVPYNEQFF.

The chain is built from TRBV6-1 and TRBJ2-1; 7 positions match TRBD2. The V segment lost 10 bases and the J segment 4 bases; nucleotides outside the gene matches: 13. The germline CDR1 and CDR2 sequences are MNHNS and SASEGT. This CDR3 spans 15 amino acids. CDR3 region: CATLNGHSGYNEQFF. The CDR3 DNA is TGTGCCACCCTAAATGGACATAGCGGGTACAATGAGCAGTTCTTC.

This clonotype was detected many times. The chain joins TRBV18 to TRBJ2-1; D call uncertain. CDR3 length equals 16 residues. Trimming left V 0 bases short and J 3 bases short, with 12 bases between. Germline V gene data show CDR1 as KGHSH and CDR2 as LQKENI. The CDR3 protein is CASSPPAALFYNEQFF. In nucleotides, the CDR3 is TGTGCCAGCTCACCACCGGCAGCGCTCTTCTACAATGAGCAGTTCTTC.

This sequence joins TRBV13 and TRBJ2-4, with 14 positions matching TRBD2. Germline CDR1 PRHDT, CDR2 FYEKMQ (reference sequence). The CDR3 extends over 14 amino acids. V gave up 5 bases and J gave up 6 bases; unmatched junction bases: 0. This chain's CDR3 is CASSGLAGGNIQYF. The CDR3 region has the DNA TGTGCCAGCAGCGGACTAGCGGGAGGAAACATTCAGTACTTC.